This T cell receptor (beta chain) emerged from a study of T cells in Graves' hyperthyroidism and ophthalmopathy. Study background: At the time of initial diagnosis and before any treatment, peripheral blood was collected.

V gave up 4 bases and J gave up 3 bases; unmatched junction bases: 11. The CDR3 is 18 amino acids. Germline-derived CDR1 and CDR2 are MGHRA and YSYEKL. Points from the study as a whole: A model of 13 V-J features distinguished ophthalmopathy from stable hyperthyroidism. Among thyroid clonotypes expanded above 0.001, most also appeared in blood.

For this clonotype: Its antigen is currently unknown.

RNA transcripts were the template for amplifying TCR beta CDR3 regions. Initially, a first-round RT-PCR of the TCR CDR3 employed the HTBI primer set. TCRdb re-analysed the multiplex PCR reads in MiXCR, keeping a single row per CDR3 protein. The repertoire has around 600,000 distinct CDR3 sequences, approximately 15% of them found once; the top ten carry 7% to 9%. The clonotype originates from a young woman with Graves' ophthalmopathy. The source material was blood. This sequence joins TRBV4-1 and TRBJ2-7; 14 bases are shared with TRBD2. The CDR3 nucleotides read TGCGCCAGCAGCCGCACCGGGACTAGCGGGAGAGGGGGCTACGAGCAGTACTTC. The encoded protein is CASSRTGTSGRGGYEQYF.